This T cell receptor (beta chain) comes out of a study of early T cells in non-severe SARS-CoV-2 infection. As for the study in general: Sequencing used unsorted whole-blood bulk RNA, so chains lack pairing.

Per the germline V gene, CDR1 is MNHEY and CDR2 is SVGAGI. V was trimmed by 6 bases and J by 9 bases, leaving 20 bases between them. The CDR3 loop spans 14 amino acids. This clonotype has ten or more counts. Individual cDNA molecules each received unique molecular identifiers attached to them. TCRdb recomputed calls from the 5' RACE reads with MiXCR, one row per CDR3 protein. The top ten clones hold roughly 8.3% of a sample with tens of thousands of distinct CDR3 sequences, about 13% of them seen once. The clonotype comes from an adult who was a healthcare worker with PCR-confirmed SARS-CoV-2 infection or an uninfected control (not recorded which). This chain uses TRBV6-5 with TRBJ1-1; D is uncertain. The sequencing sample was made of whole blood. The CDR3 loop reads CASRPTNAALQAFF. CDR3 DNA sequence: TGTGCCAGCAGACCAACAAACGCGGCACTTCAAGCTTTCTTT.